A selection of T cell receptor beta chains follows, all from one sample in a study of blood T cell repertoires in COVID-19. The repertoire was sequenced with immunoSEQ multiplex PCR; TCRdb's copy has only in-frame clones and lacks some. The profile covers 250,000 to 300,000 clones, with nearly 90% appearing a single time and 2% to 2.5% taken by the ten largest. Specimen: peripheral blood. The receptor source for this set is a woman aged 55-69 years with COVID-19, enrolled during active disease. Each CDR3 is given with its conserved first and last residue. A D gene is named only where the DNA matches it firmly. Expanded clones are given a class, and other clones once, few, many or no size at all.

>-|TRBV25-1|TRBD1|TRBJ2-2
TGTGCCAGCAAACGGACAGGGACGAACACCGGGGAGCTGTTTTTT
CASKRTGTNTGELFF
>-|TRBV19|TRBD1|TRBJ2-7
TGTGCCAGTAGTATCGGACAGGGGGCAGGCGAGCAGTACTTC
CASSIGQGAGEQYF
>-|TRBV6-5|TRBD1|TRBJ1-2
TGTGCCAGCAGGGGGACAGGGGGACTCTATGGCTACACCTTC
CASRGTGGLYGYTF
>few|TRBV25-1|-|TRBJ1-2
TGTGCCAGCCGGGACACAGGGACCCTTTGGCATGGCTACACCTTC
CASRDTGTLWHGYTF
>-|TRBV6-5|-|TRBJ1-1
TGTGCCAGCAGTTACTCTGGGCAGATTAACACTGAAGCTTTCTTT
CASSYSGQINTEAFF
>-|TRBV5-6|-|TRBJ1-6
TGTGCCAGCACCCCCGCGGGTAACTACTATAATTCACCCCTCCACTTT
CASTPAGNYYNSPLHF
>-|TRBV9|-|TRBJ2-7
TGTGCCAGCAGCTTCGGACAGAACGGTGAGCAGTACTTC
CASSFGQNGEQYF
>-|TRBV5-4|-|TRBJ1-4
TGTGCCAGCAGCTTCATGGGGGCGAGAGGGGAAAAACTGTTTTTT
CASSFMGARGEKLFF
>-|TRBV5-1|-|TRBJ2-1
TGCGCCAGCAGCATCGGACAGCCCACGGAGCAGTTCTTC
CASSIGQPTEQFF
>-|TRBV30|TRBD2|TRBJ2-3
TGTGCCTGGAGTCGACTAGCGAGTACAGATACGCAGTATTTT
CAWSRLASTDTQYF
>-|TRBV5-6|TRBD1|TRBJ1-5
TGTGCCAGCAGCTTGTTCGGGACAGGGACTCAGCCCCAGCATTTT
CASSLFGTGTQPQHF
>-|TRBV5-4|-|TRBJ2-4
TGTGCCAGCAGCTTGGGGGTTGGGCTAGCCAAAAACATTCAGTACTTC
CASSLGVGLAKNIQYF
>-|TRBV10-1|TRBD1|TRBJ1-5
TGCGCCAGCGCCCCGGACAGGGCCCCCTATAGCAATCAGCCCCAGCATTTT
CASAPDRAPYSNQPQHF
>-|TRBV15|TRBD2|TRBJ2-5
TGTGCCACCAGCAGAGGATTTACTAGCGGAAAAGAGACCCAGTACTTC
CATSRGFTSGKETQYF
>-|TRBV18|-|TRBJ2-2
TGTGCCAGCTCACCACGATCGGTCGACACCGGGGAGCTGTTTTTT
CASSPRSVDTGELFF
>-|TRBV5-1|-|TRBJ1-1
TGCGCCAGCAGCTTGGATCCAGAGAACACTGAAGCTTTCTTT
CASSLDPENTEAFF
>-|TRBV5-8|-|TRBJ1-3
TGTGCCAGCAGCTTGATCCGCTCTGGAAACACCATATATTTT
CASSLIRSGNTIYF
>-|TRBV18|-|TRBJ1-1
TGTGCCAGCTCACCATTCCTGGGGCTGAACACTGAAGCTTTCTTT
CASSPFLGLNTEAFF
>-|TRBV6-5|-|TRBJ1-1
TGTGCCAGCCTGTGGGGGAGGGCTGAAGCTTTCTTT
CASLWGRAEAFF
>-|TRBV3-1/TRBV3-2|-|TRBJ1-2
TGTGCCAGCAGCCAAGCGGCAGGGAACTATGGCTACACCTTC
CASSQAAGNYGYTF
>-|TRBV5-4|TRBD1|TRBJ1-2
TGTGCCAGCACCGCACAGGGGGCGGGTGCCGGCTACACCTTC
CASTAQGAGAGYTF
>-|TRBV15|TRBD2|TRBJ2-5
TGTGCCACCAGCAGAGTTCTACTAGCGGGGGGGTACGAGACCCAGTACTTC
CATSRVLLAGGYETQYF
>few|TRBV6-5|-|TRBJ1-2
TGTGCCACCAGACCATCCGGAGCTAACTATGGCTACACCTTC
CATRPSGANYGYTF
>-|TRBV12-3/TRBV12-4|-|TRBJ2-5
TGTGCCAGCACCAACGGTGGGAGAGAGACCCAGTACTTC
CASTNGGRETQYF
>-|TRBV2|-|TRBJ1-6
TGTGCCAGCAGTGAGAGTCCCTCCTATAATTCACCCCTCCACTTT
CASSESPSYNSPLHF
>-|TRBV7-9|-|TRBJ1-1
TGTGCCAGCAGCCCCCATAGCCGACAGTTCCAAGCTTTCTTT
CASSPHSRQFQAFF
>-|TRBV27|-|TRBJ1-2
TGTGCCAGCAGTTTAGGACAGTTTTATGGCTACACCTTC
CASSLGQFYGYTF
>-|TRBV7-3|TRBD2|TRBJ2-2
TGTGCCAGCAGCCCCCCTAGCGGGGGGAACAACACCGGGGAGCTGTTTTTT
CASSPPSGGNNTGELFF
>-|TRBV19|TRBD1|TRBJ1-1
TGTGCCAGTAGTCCCAACCGGGACAGGTTGTCAGAAGCTTTCTTT
CASSPNRDRLSEAFF
>-|TRBV6-2/TRBV6-3|TRBD2|TRBJ2-1
TGTGCCAGCAGCCACGGACTAGCTGACTTGGGGCATGAGCAGTTCTTC
CASSHGLADLGHEQFF
>-|TRBV6-6|-|TRBJ2-1
TGTGCCAGCATTGATTGGACTCTCAGCTCCTACAATGAGCAGTTCTTC
CASIDWTLSSYNEQFF
>few|TRBV5-4|-|TRBJ1-1
TGTGCCAGCAGCGGAGGACAGTACATGAACACTGAAGCTTTCTTT
CASSGGQYMNTEAFF
>-|TRBV18|TRBD2|TRBJ2-1
TGTGCCAGCTCACCAAGAACGGGGGGGCCCCATGAGCAGTTCTTC
CASSPRTGGPHEQFF
>-|TRBV29-1|-|TRBJ2-1
TGCAGCGTTGCAACGCTAGGTTACCTTTTCTCCTACAATGAGCAGTTCTTC
CSVATLGYLFSYNEQFF
>-|TRBV6-5|-|TRBJ1-1
TGTGCCAGCTCCGCATCGGAGACAGGGAACACTGAAGCTTTCTTT
CASSASETGNTEAFF
>-|TRBV5-4|TRBD2|TRBJ2-7
TGTGCCAGCAGCTCTGGGGGGACTAGCTACGAGCAGTACTTC
CASSSGGTSYEQYF
>-|TRBV21-1|-|TRBJ1-5
TGTGCCAGCAGCAAAGAGGTCGACAGGGCCAATCAGCCCCAGCATTTT
CASSKEVDRANQPQHF
>-|TRBV7-8|-|TRBJ1-1
TGTGCCAGCAGCTTAAGGGAGGGTTTGAACACTGAAGCTTTCTTT
CASSLREGLNTEAFF
>-|TRBV18|-|TRBJ1-1
TGTGCCAGCTCACCTCAGGGGCTGAACACTGAAGCTTTCTTT
CASSPQGLNTEAFF
>few|TRBV20-1|-|TRBJ1-2
TGCAGTGCTAGTTCTAGGGACGGCGGGGTAAACTATGGCTACACCTTC
CSASSRDGGVNYGYTF
>-|TRBV3-1/TRBV3-2|-|TRBJ1-2
TGTGCCAGCAGCAACAGCGGGTATGGCTACACCTTC
CASSNSGYGYTF
>-|TRBV7-7|-|TRBJ2-3
TGTGCCAGCAGCTTAGCGGGCCATCCCGGGGCAGATACGCAGTATTTT
CASSLAGHPGADTQYF
>-|TRBV6-1|-|TRBJ1-1
TGTGCCAGCAGTGAAGTATTGTCTACTGAAGCTTTCTTT
CASSEVLSTEAFF
>once|TRBV7-8|-|TRBJ2-5
TGTGCCAGCAGCCCTCGCCAGGGCAGGGTGACAGAGACCCAGTACTTC
CASSPRQGRVTETQYF
>-|TRBV19|TRBD1|TRBJ1-3
TGTGCCAGTAGTATAACGGGGACAGGTCCCAACTCTGGAAACACCATATATTTT
CASSITGTGPNSGNTIYF
>-|TRBV19|TRBD1|TRBJ1-6
TGTGCCAGTAGTATTAACCTCGGACAGGGGGTTGATTCACCCCTCCACTTT
CASSINLGQGVDSPLHF
>-|TRBV6-5|-|TRBJ1-6
TGTGCCAGCAGGTTCGGACACGGGAATTCACCCCTCCACTTT
CASRFGHGNSPLHF
>-|TRBV9|-|TRBJ1-1
TGTGCCAGCAGCTCCTTACAGAGCACTGAAGCTTTCTTT
CASSSLQSTEAFF
>-|TRBV4-2|-|TRBJ1-2
TGTGCCAGCAGCCAAGAAGCCGGGACATCATCCGGGGGCTACACCTTC
CASSQEAGTSSGGYTF
>-|TRBV27|-|TRBJ2-7
TGTGCCAGCAGTCCCCCGGGCGAGCAGTACTTC
CASSPPGEQYF
>-|TRBV7-9|TRBD1|TRBJ1-1
TGTGCCAGCAGCCAAACCAGGGGGAGAGATGAAGCTTTCTTT
CASSQTRGRDEAFF
>-|TRBV5-1|-|TRBJ2-5
TGCGCCAGCAGCGGCGAGGTCCGAGAGACCCAGTACTTC
CASSGEVRETQYF
>-|TRBV2|-|TRBJ1-2
TGTGCCAGCAGGTCTCCCAGACAGCACAACTATGGCTACACCTTC
CASRSPRQHNYGYTF